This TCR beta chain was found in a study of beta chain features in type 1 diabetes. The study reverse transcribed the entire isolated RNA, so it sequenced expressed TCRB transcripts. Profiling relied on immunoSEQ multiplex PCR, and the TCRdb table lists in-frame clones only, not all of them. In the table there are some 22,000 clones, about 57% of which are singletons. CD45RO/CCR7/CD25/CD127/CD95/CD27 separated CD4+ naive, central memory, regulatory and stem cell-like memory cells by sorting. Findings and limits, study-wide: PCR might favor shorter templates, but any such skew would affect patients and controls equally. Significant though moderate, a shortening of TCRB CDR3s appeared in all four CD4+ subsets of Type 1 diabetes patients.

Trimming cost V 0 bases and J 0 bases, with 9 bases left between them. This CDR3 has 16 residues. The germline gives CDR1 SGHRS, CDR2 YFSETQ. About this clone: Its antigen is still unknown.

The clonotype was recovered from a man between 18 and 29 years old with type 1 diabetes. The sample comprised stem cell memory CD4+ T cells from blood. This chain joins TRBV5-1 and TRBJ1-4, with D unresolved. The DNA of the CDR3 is TGCGCCAGCAGCTTGGCAGGCCCCGCAACTAATGAAAAACTGTTTTTT. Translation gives CASSLAGPATNEKLFF.